The clone carrying this T cell receptor (beta chain) occurred many times. Its antigen is unidentified. The CDR3 consists of 13 residues. V was shortened by 7 bases and J by 6 bases, with 14 bases between the two germline ends. The data were taken from a study of neurological immune-mediated disorders. Overall study findings and caveats: There was no association between the multiple sclerosis repertoire cluster and any clinical or MRI feature. A possible signature appeared as one related-CDR3 cluster, in which phylogenetic grouping placed the repertoires of 18 of 34 multiple sclerosis patients.

As for the cDNA, it was generated by 5'RACE with 10-nucleotide random UMIs. Every sequencing run generated over 170 million TCR-beta sequences from 15-18 subjects. TCRdb re-derived calls from the 5' RACE reads in MiXCR, one entry per CDR3 protein. The repertoire has about 33,000 distinct CDR3 sequences, about 1.4% of them found once; the top ten carry approximately 8.7%. The sequenced sample was PBMCs. This clonotype originated in a woman younger than 45 with multiple sclerosis. This chain links TRBV12-3 or TRBV12-4 with TRBJ2-3, with D possibly matching TRBD1 (6 bases). The CDR3 is CASTPHGQDTQYF. The CDR3 DNA follows: TGTGCCAGCACCCCTCATGGACAGGATACGCAGTATTTT.